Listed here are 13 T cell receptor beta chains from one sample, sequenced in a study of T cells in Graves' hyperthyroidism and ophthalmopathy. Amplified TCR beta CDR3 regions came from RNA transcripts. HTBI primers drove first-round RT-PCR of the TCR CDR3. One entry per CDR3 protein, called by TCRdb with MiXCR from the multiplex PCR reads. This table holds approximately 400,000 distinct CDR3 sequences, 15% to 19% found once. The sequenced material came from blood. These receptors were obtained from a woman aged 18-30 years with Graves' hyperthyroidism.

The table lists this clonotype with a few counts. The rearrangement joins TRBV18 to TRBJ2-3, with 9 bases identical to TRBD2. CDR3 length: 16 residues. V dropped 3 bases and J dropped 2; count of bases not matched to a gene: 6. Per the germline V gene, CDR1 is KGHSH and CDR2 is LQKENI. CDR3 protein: CASSPRLADNTDTQYF. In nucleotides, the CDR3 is TGTGCCAGCTCACCTAGACTAGCGGATAACACAGATACGCAGTATTTT.

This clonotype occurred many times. CDR3 sequence: CASGPRRADTGELFF. Written as DNA, the CDR3 is TGTGCTAGTGGTCCCCGAAGGGCGGACACCGGGGAGCTGTTTTTT. The chain employs TRBV12-5 and TRBJ2-2, with unresolved D. CDR3 size: 15 residues. CDR1 LGHNT and CDR2 FRNRAP come from the germline V gene. V was cut by 5 bases and J by 3 bases, with 13 bases left in between.

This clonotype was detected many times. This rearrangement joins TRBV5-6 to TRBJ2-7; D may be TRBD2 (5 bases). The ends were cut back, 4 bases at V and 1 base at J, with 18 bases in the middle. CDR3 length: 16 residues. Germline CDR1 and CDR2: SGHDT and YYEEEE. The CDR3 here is CASSPGRGRLSYEQYF. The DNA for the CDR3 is TGTGCCAGCAGCCCAGGACGGGGTAGGCTTTCCTACGAGCAGTACTTC.

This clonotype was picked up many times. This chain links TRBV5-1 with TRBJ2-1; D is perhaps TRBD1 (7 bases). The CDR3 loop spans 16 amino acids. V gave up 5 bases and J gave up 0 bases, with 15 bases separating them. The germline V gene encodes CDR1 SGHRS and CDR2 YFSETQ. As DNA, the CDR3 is TGCGCCAGCAGTCAGGGGGGACTGAGCTCCTACAATGAGCAGTTCTTC. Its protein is CASSQGGLSSYNEQFF. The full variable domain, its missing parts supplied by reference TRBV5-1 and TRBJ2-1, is KAGVTQTPRYLIKTRGQQVTLSCSPISGHRSVSWYQQTPGQGLQFLFEYFSETQRNKGNFPGRFSGRQFSNSRSEMNVSTLELGDSALYLCASSQGGLSSYNEQFFGPGTRLTVL.

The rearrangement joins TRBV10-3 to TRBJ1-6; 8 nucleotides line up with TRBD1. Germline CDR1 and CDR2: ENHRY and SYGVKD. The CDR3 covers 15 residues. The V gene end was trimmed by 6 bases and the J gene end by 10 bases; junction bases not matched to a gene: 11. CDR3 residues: CAIRGTGGGGSPLHF. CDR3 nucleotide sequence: TGTGCCATCAGGGGAACAGGGGGAGGTGGCTCACCCCTCCACTTT.

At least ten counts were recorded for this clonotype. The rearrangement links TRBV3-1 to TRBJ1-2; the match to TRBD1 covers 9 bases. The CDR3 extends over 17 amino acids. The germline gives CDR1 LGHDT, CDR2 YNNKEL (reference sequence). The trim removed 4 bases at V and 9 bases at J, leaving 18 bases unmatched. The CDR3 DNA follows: TGTGCCAGCAGCCCCCTGCGTCGTTTGGGACAGGGTGTTCGCTACACCTTC. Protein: CASSPLRRLGQGVRYTF.

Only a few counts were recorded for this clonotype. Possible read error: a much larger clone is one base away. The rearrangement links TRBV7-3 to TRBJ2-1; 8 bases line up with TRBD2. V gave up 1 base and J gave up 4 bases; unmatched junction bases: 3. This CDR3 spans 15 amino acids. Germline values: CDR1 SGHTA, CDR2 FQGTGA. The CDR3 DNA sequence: TGTGCCAGCAGCTTAAACGGCGGGAGGTACAATGAGCAGTTCTTC. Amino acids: CASSLNGGRYNEQFF.

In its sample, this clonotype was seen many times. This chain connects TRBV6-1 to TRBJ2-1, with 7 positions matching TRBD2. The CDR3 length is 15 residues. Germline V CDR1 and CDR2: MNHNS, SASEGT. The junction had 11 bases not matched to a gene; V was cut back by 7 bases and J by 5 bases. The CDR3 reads CASTTGGSGNNEQFF. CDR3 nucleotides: TGTGCCAGCACCACGGGGGGTAGCGGAAACAATGAGCAGTTCTTC.

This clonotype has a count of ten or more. CDR3 amino acids: CASNPRGAGGPQSNEQFF. Written as DNA, the CDR3 is TGTGCCAGCAACCCTCGGGGGGCGGGGGGGCCGCAGTCGAATGAGCAGTTCTTC. The chain combines TRBV12-3 or TRBV12-4 with TRBJ2-1; 9 bases map to TRBD2. V was pared by 7 bases and J by 7 bases, with 20 bases of the junction left unmatched. The CDR3 extends over 18 amino acids.

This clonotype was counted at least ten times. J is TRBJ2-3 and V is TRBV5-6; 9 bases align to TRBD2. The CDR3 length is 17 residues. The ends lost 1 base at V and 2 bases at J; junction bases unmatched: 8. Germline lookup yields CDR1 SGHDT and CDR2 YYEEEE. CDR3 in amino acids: CASSLPRLAEITDTQYF. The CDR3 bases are TGTGCCAGCAGCTTGCCGAGACTAGCGGAGATCACAGATACGCAGTATTTT.

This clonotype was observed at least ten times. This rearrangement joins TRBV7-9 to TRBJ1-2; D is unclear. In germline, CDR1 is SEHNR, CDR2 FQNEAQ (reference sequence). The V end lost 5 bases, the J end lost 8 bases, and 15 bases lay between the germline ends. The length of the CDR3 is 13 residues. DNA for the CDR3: TGTGCCAGCAGCGCGGAGGTAGGGAGCGGCTACACCTTC. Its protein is CASSAEVGSGYTF.

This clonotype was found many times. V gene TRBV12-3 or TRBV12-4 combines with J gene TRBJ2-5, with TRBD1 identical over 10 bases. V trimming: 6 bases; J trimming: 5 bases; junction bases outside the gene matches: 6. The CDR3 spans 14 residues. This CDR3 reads CASRGGTGEETQYF. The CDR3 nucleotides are TGTGCCAGCAGGGGCGGGACAGGGGAGGAGACCCAGTACTTC.

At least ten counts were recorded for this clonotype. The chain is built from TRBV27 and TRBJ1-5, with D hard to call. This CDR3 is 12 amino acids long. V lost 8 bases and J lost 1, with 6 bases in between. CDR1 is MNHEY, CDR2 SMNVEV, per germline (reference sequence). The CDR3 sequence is CASGYSNQPQHF. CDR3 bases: TGTGCCAGCGGGTACAGCAATCAGCCCCAGCATTTT.